In its sample, the clone carrying this T cell receptor (beta chain) was seen a few times. Its specificity is not known. In germline, CDR1 is LNHNV, CDR2 YYDKDF (reference sequence). The trim removed 3 bases at V and 5 bases at J, leaving 6 bases unmatched. The CDR3 contains 14 residues. These data come from a study of beta chain features in type 1 diabetes. Broader study findings: Comparison showed that naive, central memory and Treg TCRB repertoires appeared more similar among patients than among healthy donors.

Expressed TCRB transcripts were sequenced, since all the RNA that had been isolated was reverse transcribed. Repertoires were generated with immunoSEQ multiplex PCR, while TCRdb's copy carries only in-frame clones and drops some. Of hundreds of thousands of clones listed, approximately 30% are singletons. The chain has TRBV15 and TRBJ2-5; 7 nucleotides match TRBD1. This sequence was found in a man between 18 and 29 years old in good health. Specimen: naive CD4+ T cells from blood. CDR3 sequence reads: CATSSDRATETQYF. The CDR3 coding sequence is TGTGCCACCAGCAGTGACAGGGCCACGGAGACCCAGTACTTC.